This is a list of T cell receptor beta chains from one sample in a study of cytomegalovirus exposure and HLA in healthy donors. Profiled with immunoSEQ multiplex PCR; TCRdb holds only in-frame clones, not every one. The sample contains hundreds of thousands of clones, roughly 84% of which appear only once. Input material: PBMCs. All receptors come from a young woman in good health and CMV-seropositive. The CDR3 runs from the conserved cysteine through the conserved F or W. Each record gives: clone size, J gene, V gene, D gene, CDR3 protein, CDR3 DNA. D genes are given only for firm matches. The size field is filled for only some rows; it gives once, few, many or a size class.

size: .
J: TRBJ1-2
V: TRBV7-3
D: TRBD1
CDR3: CASSLNPIRGTVGYTF
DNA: TGTGCCAGCAGCTTAAACCCGATACGTGGGACAGTCGGCTACACCTTC

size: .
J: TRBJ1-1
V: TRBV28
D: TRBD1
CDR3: CASSSTGTGGTEAFF
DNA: TGTGCCAGCAGTTCGACCGGGACAGGGGGAACTGAAGCTTTCTTT

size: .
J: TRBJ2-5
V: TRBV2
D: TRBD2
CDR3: CASSESGGGTQYF
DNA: TGTGCCAGCAGTGAATCTGGCGGGGGGACCCAGTACTTC

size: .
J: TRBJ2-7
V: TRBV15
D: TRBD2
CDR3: CAISEKRAGVGYEQYF
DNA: TGTGCCATCTCAGAGAAGCGTGCGGGAGTGGGGTACGAGCAGTACTTC

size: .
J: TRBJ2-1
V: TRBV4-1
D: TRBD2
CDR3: CASSHRGGREWSSNEQFF
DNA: TGCGCCAGCAGCCACCGGGGGGGGCGGGAGTGGTCAAGCAATGAGCAGTTCTTC

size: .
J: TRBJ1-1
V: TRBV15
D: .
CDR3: CATSGTRREDTEAFF
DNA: TGTGCCACCAGCGGTACTCGTAGGGAGGACACTGAAGCTTTCTTT

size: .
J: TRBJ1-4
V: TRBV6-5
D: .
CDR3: CAREQGLEEKLFF
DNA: TGTGCCCGCGAACAGGGTTTGGAGGAAAAACTGTTTTTT

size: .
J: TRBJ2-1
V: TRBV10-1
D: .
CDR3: CASSEISGSGNEQFF
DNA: TGCGCCAGCAGTGAGATTTCGGGGTCGGGCAATGAGCAGTTCTTC

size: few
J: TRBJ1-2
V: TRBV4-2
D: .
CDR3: CASSQDTLVNYGYTF
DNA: TGTGCCAGCAGCCAAGATACGTTAGTGAACTATGGCTACACCTTC

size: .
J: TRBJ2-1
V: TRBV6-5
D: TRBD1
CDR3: CASSSMGTVYNEQFF
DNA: TGTGCCAGCAGTTCTATGGGGACAGTGTACAATGAGCAGTTCTTC

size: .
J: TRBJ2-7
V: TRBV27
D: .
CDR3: CASSPSGGYYEQYF
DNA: TGTGCCAGCAGTCCCTCGGGCGGGTACTACGAGCAGTACTTC

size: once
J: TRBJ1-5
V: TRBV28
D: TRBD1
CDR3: CASSSDRARQPQHF
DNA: TGTGCCAGCAGCTCGGACAGGGCGAGACAGCCCCAGCATTTT

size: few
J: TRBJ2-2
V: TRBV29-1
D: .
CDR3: CSVNGQTGELFF
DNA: TGCAGCGTTAATGGGCAGACCGGGGAGCTGTTTTTT

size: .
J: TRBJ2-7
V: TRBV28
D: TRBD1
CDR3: CASSWTGLHYEQYF
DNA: TGTGCCAGCAGTTGGACAGGGCTTCACTACGAGCAGTACTTC

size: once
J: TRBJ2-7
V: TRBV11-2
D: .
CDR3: CASSLDRAYEQYF
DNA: TGTGCCAGCAGCTTAGACAGGGCCTACGAGCAGTACTTC

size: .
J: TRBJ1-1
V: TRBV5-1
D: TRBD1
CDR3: CASSLRQGGTEAFF
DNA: TGCGCCAGCAGCCTACGACAGGGTGGCACTGAAGCTTTCTTT

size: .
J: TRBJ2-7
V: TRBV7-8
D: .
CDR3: CASRPGVTGSYEQYF
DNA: TGTGCCAGTCGTCCCGGCGTTACAGGCTCCTACGAGCAGTACTTC

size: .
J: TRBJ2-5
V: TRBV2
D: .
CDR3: CASRGGQETQYF
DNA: TGTGCCAGCAGAGGGGGTCAGGAGACCCAGTACTTC

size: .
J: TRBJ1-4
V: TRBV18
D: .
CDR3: CASSHRAVGGEKLFF
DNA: TGTGCCAGCTCTCATAGGGCCGTCGGGGGTGAAAAACTGTTTTTT

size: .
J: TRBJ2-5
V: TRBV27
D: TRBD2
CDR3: CASRGLAEQETQYF
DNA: TGTGCCAGCAGGGGACTAGCGGAACAAGAGACCCAGTACTTC

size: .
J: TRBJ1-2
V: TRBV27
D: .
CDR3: CASSLSRGWYGYTF
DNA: TGTGCCAGCAGTTTGAGCAGGGGATGGTATGGCTACACCTTC

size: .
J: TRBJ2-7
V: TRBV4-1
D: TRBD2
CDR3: CASSHIPGTSGFSYEQYF
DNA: TGCGCCAGCAGCCATATCCCCGGGACTAGCGGGTTCTCCTACGAGCAGTACTTC

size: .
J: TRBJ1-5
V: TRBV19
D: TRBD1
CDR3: CASSMGTEEQPQHF
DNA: TGTGCCAGTAGTATGGGGACAGAAGAGCAGCCCCAGCATTTT

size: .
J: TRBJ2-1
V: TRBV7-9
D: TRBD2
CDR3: CASSGGTSGTYNEQFF
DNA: TGTGCCAGCAGCGGGGGGACTAGCGGCACCTACAATGAGCAGTTCTTC

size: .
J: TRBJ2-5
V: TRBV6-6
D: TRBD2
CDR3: CASSWTGLAGKETQYF
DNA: TGTGCCAGCAGTTGGACGGGACTAGCGGGCAAAGAGACCCAGTACTTC

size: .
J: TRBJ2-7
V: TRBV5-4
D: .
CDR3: CASSFEGGNEQYF
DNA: TGTGCCAGCAGCTTCGAGGGGGGGAACGAGCAGTACTTC

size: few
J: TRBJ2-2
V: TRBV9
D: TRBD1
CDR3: CASSVDRAYTGELFF
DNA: TGTGCCAGCAGCGTGGACAGGGCGTACACCGGGGAGCTGTTTTTT

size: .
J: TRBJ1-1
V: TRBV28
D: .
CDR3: CASSFRRITEAFF
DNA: TGTGCCAGCAGTTTTAGGAGAATCACTGAAGCTTTCTTT

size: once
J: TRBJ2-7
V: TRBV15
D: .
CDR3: CATSRAGQEEQYF
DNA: TGTGCCACCAGCAGGGCAGGCCAGGAAGAGCAGTACTTC

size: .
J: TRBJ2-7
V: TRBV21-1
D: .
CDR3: CASSKGPSGSYEQYF
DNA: TGTGCCAGCAGCAAAGGTCCTAGCGGGTCTTACGAGCAGTACTTC

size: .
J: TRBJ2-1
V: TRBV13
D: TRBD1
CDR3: CASSPTGDRADYMDEQFF
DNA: TGTGCCAGCAGCCCCACAGGAGACAGGGCCGATTATATGGATGAGCAGTTCTTC

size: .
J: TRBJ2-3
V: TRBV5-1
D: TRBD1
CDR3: CASSLVRIGTGGEDTQYF
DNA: TGCGCCAGCAGCTTGGTAAGGATCGGGACAGGGGGCGAAGATACGCAGTATTTT

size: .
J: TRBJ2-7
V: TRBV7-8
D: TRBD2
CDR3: CASSSWDGGRVYEQYF
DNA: TGTGCCAGCAGCTCATGGGACGGCGGGAGGGTCTACGAGCAGTACTTC

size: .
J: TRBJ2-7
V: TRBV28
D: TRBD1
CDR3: CASSLNEGTDFYEQYF
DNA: TGTGCCAGCAGTTTAAATGAAGGGACAGACTTCTACGAGCAGTACTTC

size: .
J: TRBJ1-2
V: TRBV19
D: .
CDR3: CASSRNYGYTF
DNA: TGTGCCAGTAGCAGGAACTATGGCTACACCTTC

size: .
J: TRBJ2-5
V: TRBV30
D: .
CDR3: CAWSQPLPHRSLLQETQYF
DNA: TGTGCCTGGAGCCAACCCCTGCCACACAGGTCTCTGCTTCAAGAGACCCAGTACTTC

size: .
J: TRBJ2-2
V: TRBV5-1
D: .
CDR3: CASSLYRVTGELFF
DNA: TGCGCCAGCAGCTTGTACAGGGTCACCGGGGAGCTGTTTTTT

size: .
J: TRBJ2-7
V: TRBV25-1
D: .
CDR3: CASSGDRSDEQYF
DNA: TGTGCCAGCAGTGGAGACAGGAGCGACGAGCAGTACTTC

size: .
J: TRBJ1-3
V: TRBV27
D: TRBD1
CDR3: CASSSAGGSGNTIYF
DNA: TGTGCCAGCAGTTCCGCAGGGGGCTCTGGAAACACCATATATTTT

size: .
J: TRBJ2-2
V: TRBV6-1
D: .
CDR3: CASTAGQLWELFF
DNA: TGTGCCAGCACCGCGGGACAGTTATGGGAGCTGTTTTTT

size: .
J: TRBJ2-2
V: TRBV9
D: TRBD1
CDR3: CASRSGTGGSGELFF
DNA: TGTGCCAGCAGGTCCGGGACAGGGGGCTCCGGGGAGCTGTTTTTT

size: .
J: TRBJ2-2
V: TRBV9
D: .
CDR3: CASSATSARRNTGELFF
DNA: TGTGCCAGCAGCGCCACTTCTGCCCGGAGGAACACCGGGGAGCTGTTTTTT

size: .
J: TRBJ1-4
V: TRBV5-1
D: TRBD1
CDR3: CASSLVQGRNEKLFF
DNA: TGCGCCAGCAGCTTGGTACAGGGGCGGAATGAAAAACTGTTTTTT

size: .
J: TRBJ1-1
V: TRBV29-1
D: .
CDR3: CSGRRGGGSTEAFF
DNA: TGCAGCGGGCGGCGTGGGGGCGGAAGCACTGAAGCTTTCTTT

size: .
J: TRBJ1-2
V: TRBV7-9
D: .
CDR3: CASSARRGGYTF
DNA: TGTGCCAGCAGCGCCCGTCGGGGTGGCTACACCTTC

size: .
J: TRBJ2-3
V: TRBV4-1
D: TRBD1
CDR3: CASSQAPTGRYTDTQYF
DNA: TGCGCCAGCAGCCAAGCCCCGACAGGGAGATACACAGATACGCAGTATTTT

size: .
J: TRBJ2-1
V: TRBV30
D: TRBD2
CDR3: CAWSAGLTIYNEQFF
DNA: TGTGCCTGGAGCGCGGGACTAACGATCTACAATGAGCAGTTCTTC

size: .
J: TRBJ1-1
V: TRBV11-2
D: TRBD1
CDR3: CASSLQGAEAFF
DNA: TGTGCCAGCAGCCTACAGGGGGCTGAAGCTTTCTTT

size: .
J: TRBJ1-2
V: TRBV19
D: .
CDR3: CASSIGDSRFGYGYTF
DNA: TGTGCCAGTAGTATTGGTGACAGCCGTTTTGGGTATGGCTACACCTTC

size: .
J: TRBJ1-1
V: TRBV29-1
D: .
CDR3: CSVEGRMNTEAFF
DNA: TGCAGCGTTGAAGGGCGGATGAACACTGAAGCTTTCTTT

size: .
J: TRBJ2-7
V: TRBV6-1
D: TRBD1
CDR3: CASTRDRSLYEQYF
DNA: TGTGCCAGCACCCGGGACAGATCATTGTACGAGCAGTACTTC

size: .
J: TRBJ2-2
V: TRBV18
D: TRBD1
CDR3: CASSPPGGNRNTGELFF
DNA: TGTGCCAGCTCACCCCCAGGGGGCAATCGGAACACCGGGGAGCTGTTTTTT

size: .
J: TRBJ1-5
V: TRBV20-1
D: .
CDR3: CSPYGGGTQHF
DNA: TGCAGCCCCTATGGGGGAGGGACCCAGCATTTT

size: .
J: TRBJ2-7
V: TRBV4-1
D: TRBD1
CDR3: CASSQEGQVTYEQYF
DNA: TGCGCCAGCAGCCAAGAGGGACAGGTGACCTACGAGCAGTACTTC

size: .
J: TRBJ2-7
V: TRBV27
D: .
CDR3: CASSAYRRSERGFYEQYF
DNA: TGTGCCAGCAGTGCCTACCGAAGAAGTGAAAGAGGGTTCTACGAGCAGTACTTC

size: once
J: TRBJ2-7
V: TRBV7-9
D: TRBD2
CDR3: CASSSPGGSYEQYF
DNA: TGTGCCAGCAGCTCCCCGGGGGGCTCCTACGAGCAGTACTTC

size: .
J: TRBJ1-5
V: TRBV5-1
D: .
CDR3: CASSLDSARNQPQHF
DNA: TGCGCCAGCAGCCTGGACAGTGCGCGCAATCAGCCCCAGCATTTT

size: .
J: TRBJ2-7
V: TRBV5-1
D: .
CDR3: CASSLQVGEQYF
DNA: TGCGCCAGCAGCTTGCAGGTAGGAGAGCAGTACTTC

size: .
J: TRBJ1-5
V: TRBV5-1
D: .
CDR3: CASSLDSRGQPQHF
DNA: TGCGCCAGCAGCTTGGACAGCCGGGGTCAGCCCCAGCATTTT

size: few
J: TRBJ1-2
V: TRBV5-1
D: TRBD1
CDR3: CASSLGQEGYTF
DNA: TGCGCCAGCAGCTTAGGACAGGAAGGCTACACCTTC